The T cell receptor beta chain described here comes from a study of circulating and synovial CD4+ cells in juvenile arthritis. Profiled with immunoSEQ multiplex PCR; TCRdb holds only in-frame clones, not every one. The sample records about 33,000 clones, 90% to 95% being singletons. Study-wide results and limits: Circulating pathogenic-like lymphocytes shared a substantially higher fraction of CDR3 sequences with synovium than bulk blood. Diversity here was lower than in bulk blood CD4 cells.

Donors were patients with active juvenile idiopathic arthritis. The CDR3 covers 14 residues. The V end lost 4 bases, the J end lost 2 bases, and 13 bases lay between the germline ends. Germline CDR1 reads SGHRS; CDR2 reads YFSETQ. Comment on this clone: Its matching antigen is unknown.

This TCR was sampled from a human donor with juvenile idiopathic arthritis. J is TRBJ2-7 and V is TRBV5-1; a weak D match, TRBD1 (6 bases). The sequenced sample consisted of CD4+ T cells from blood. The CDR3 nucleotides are TGCGCCAGCAGCCCTCAGGGGACGACCTACGAGCAGTACTTC. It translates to CASSPQGTTYEQYF.